This T cell receptor beta chain was observed in a study of T cell repertoires in cytomegalovirus infection. About the study: Recently identified HLA-C-restricted CMV epitopes were used, and well-studied HLA-B-restricted CMV epitopes were used as well. Public TCR beta signatures provided an indication of both CMV infection and a matching HLA type. General study findings and limits: It was HLA-C-restricted CMV-specific TCR beta clonotypes that dominated the response ex vivo. Identification of carriers of CMV plus the relevant HLA was performed using cumulative public TCR beta family frequency.

Losses at the gene ends were 1 base for V and 7 bases for J; bases not matched to a gene: 12. The V gene's germline CDR1 is SGHTA and CDR2 FQGNSA. There are 17 residues in the CDR3. TCRdb called the reads again in MiXCR, with one record for every CDR3 protein. This table has under 850,000 distinct CDR3 sequences, 33% appearing once. This clonotype was seen many times. As yet, its antigen is unknown. This rearrangement joins TRBV7-2 to TRBJ1-2; 10 bases are a match to TRBD1. The TCR sequence derives from a human donor in good health (CMV status not recorded). Some clones in this sample may be carry-over from other donors' samples. This sample comprised cultured PBMCs, obtained from culture after CMV antigen stimulation. CDR3 region: CASSLVGTGEGPGGYTF. In DNA, the CDR3 is TGTGCCAGCAGCTTAGTTGGGACAGGGGAAGGTCCCGGTGGCTACACCTTC.